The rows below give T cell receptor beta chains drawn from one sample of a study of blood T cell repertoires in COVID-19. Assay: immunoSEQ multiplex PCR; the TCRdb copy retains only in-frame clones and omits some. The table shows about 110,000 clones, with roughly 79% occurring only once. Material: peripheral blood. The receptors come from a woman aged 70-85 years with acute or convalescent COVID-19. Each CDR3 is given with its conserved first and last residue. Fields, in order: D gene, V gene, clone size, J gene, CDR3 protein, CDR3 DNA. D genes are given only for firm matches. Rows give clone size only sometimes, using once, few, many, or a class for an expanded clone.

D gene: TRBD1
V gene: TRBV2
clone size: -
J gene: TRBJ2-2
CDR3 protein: CASSGDRGWSANTGELFF
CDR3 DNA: TGTGCCAGCTCAGGGGACAGGGGTTGGTCGGCGAACACCGGGGAGCTGTTTTTT

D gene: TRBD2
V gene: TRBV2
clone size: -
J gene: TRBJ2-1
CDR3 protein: CASRGPGLAGGGNEQFF
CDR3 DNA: TGTGCCAGCAGAGGTCCGGGACTAGCGGGGGGGGGCAATGAGCAGTTCTTC

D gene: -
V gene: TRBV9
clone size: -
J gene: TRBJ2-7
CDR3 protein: CASSVGLADSYEQYF
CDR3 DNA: TGTGCCAGCAGCGTAGGATTAGCGGACTCCTACGAGCAGTACTTC

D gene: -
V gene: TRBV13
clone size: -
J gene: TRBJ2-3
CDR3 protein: CASSLGLDRTDTQYF
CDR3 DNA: TGTGCCAGCAGCTTAGGACTAGATCGAACAGATACGCAGTATTTT

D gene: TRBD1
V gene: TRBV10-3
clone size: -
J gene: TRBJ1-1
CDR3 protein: CAISAGTELEAFF
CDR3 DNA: TGTGCCATCAGCGCCGGGACAGAACTTGAAGCTTTCTTT

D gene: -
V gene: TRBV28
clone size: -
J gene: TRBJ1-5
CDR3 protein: CASRMGLIDQPQHF
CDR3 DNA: TGTGCCAGCAGGATGGGACTTATTGATCAGCCCCAGCATTTT

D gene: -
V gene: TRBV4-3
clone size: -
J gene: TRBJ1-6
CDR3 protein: CASSQDASTSSYNSPLHF
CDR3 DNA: TGCGCCAGCAGCCAAGATGCAAGTACAAGCTCCTATAATTCACCCCTCCACTTT

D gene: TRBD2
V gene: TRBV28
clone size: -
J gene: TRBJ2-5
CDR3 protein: CASRPGGETQYF
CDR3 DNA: TGTGCCAGCAGACCGGGGGGTGAGACCCAGTACTTC

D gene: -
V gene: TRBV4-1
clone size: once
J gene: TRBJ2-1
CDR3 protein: CASSQEPTGHPYNEQFF
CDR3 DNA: TGCGCCAGCAGCCAAGAGCCCACAGGACACCCCTACAATGAGCAGTTCTTC

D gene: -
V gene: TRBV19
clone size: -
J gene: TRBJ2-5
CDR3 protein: CASSIGIGETQYF
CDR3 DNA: TGTGCCAGTAGTATCGGGATTGGGGAGACCCAGTACTTC

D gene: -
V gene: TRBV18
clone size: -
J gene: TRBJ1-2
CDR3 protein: CASSPPEVAVYGYTF
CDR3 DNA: TGTGCCAGCTCACCACCGGAGGTGGCCGTATATGGCTACACCTTC

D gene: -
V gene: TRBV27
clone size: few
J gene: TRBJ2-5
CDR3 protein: CASSPGIIRETQYF
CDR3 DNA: TGTGCCAGCAGTCCCGGGATTATAAGGGAGACCCAGTACTTC

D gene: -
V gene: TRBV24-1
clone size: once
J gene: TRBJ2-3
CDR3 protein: CATSEPTAPTDTQYF
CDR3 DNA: TGTGCCACCAGTGAGCCGACAGCCCCCACAGATACGCAGTATTTT

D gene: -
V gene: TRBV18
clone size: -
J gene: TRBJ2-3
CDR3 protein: CASSHARGWTESGDTQYF
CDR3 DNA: TGTGCCAGCTCACATGCCCGAGGTTGGACTGAATCAGGAGATACGCAGTATTTT

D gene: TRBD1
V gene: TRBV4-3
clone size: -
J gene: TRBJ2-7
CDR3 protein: CASSQVATGVGEQYF
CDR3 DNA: TGCGCCAGCAGCCAAGTGGCGACAGGGGTCGGGGAGCAGTACTTC

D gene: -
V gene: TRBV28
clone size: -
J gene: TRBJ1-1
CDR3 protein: CASIFQGRTDEAFF
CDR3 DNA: TGTGCCAGCATATTTCAGGGGCGGACGGATGAAGCTTTCTTT

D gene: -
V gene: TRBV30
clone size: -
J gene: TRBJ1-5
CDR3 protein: CAWSVHGGQPQHF
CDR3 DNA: TGTGCCTGGAGTGTACATGGAGGTCAGCCCCAGCATTTT

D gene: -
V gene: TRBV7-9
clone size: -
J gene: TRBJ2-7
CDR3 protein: CASSLGQGTYEQYF
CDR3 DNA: TGTGCCAGCAGCTTAGGGCAGGGGACCTACGAGCAGTACTTC

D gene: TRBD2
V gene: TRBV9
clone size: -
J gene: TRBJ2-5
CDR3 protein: CASSVGAGGLETQYF
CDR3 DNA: TGTGCCAGCAGCGTAGGGGCGGGGGGGCTGGAGACCCAGTACTTC

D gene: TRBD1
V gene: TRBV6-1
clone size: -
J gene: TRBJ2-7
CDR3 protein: CASSEEGTGYYEQYF
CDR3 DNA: TGTGCCAGCAGTGAAGAAGGGACAGGCTACTACGAGCAGTACTTC

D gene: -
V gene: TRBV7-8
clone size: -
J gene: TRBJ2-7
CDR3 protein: CASSLSGTRYEQYF
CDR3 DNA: TGTGCCAGCAGCTTATCCGGGACTCGCTACGAGCAGTACTTC

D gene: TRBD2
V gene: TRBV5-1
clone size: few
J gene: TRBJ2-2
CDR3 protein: CASSLLADTGELFF
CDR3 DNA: TGCGCCAGCAGCTTGCTAGCGGACACCGGGGAGCTGTTTTTT

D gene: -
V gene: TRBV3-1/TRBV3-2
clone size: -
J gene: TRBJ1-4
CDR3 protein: CASSQVGSEKLFF
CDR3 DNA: TGTGCCAGCAGCCAAGTCGGTAGTGAAAAACTGTTTTTT